This TCR beta chain is drawn from a study of T cell clones after liver transplantation (dated by TCRdb to about 2019). Regarding the complete study: ITN030ST, the source of the samples, was a randomized trial that attempted immunosuppression withdrawal within 2 years of liver transplantation. Blood samples were collected pre-transplant, pre-randomization before withdrawal, and post-randomization after either full withdrawal or failed withdrawal. The subjects received no induction therapy and were kept on standard immunosuppression until randomization at 12-24 months post-transplant. A cohort of 8 liver transplant recipients was studied, of whom 3 were classified as tolerant and 5 as non-tolerant. To count as tolerant, a recipient had to stay completely off immunosuppression for at least one year without liver enzymes climbing beyond twice the upper limit of normal. Donor-reactive T cell clones were identified by TCRbeta sequencing following a pre-transplant mixed lymphocyte reaction and were subsequently tracked in post-transplant blood. Of the eight recipients, a few were HCV-positive, while the remaining recipients had been transplanted for non-autoimmune, non-viral indications. Third party-reactive TCRbeta sequences from pre-transplant MLRs were also identified as an antigen-independent comparator for donor-reactive sequences.

Unstimulated PBMCs, after thawing, were stained for CD3, CD4 and CD8 and then FACS-sorted into CD3+CD4+ and CD3+CD8+ populations. Each of the 8 studied subjects was randomized to immunosuppression withdrawal. The Qiagen DNeasy Blood and Tissue Kit was used for genomic DNA isolation. Study-wide findings and limitations: Because allograft tissue specimens were not available, migration of donor-reactive T cells into the graft, rather than deletion, may have occurred. A significant post-transplant decrease in circulating donor-reactive CD4 TCRbeta sequences was observed in 5 of 8 subjects, irrespective of tolerance or HCV status. After accounting for repertoire turnover, donor-reactive detection was significantly reduced in 7 of 8 subjects for CD4 and 8 of 8 for CD8. Because of small, heterogeneous patient numbers and non-standardized post-transplant time points, the conclusions were only preliminary. In two subjects, low numbers of available donor cells limited the measurable donor-reactive repertoire. Donor-reactive sequences declined more than third party-reactive ones, suggesting partial antigen-specific deletion unrelated to withdrawal success.

Concerning this clone: Its recognized antigen is unknown. No quality values exist for individual bases; no much larger clone is one base distant.

High-throughput TCRbeta CDR3 sequencing of frozen genomic DNA was performed by immunoSEQ, including PCR amplification, mapping, bias correction and internal controls. Per the source publication's procedure: Productive rearrangements were retained, and unique TCRbeta sequences were defined by the CDR3 nucleotide sequence together with the V and J gene. For a sequence to be called donor-reactive, it needed a frequency of at least 0.01% and at least 5-fold expansion in CFSE-low cells compared with unstimulated pre-transplant cells. Per-subject minimum frequency thresholds, based on the lowest-template unstimulated sample, ensured at least 90% detection power. Jensen-Shannon divergence between the top 1000 TCRbeta sequences post- versus pre-transplant served as the measure of repertoire turnover. Changes in detection of donor-reactive sequences were assessed with two-sided Fisher's exact tests. TCRdb stores this immuneACCESS table with in-frame sequences only. Part of the clones is absent; in the studies checked, under half of the shortfall reflects unresolved V genes, and no reason is known for the rest. V, J and clone size are taken as reported in that table, and D and trimming were inferred from the DNA itself. The sample table lists around 20,000 clones, 80% to 90% of them with a count of one. The ten biggest clones cover 13% of the sample.

Sequences MNHEY (CDR1) and SMNVEV (CDR2) are obtained from the germline V gene (reference sequence). The CDR3 covers 15 residues, taking in both the cysteine and the phenylalanine. The read is trimmed to its CDR3 DNA, 45 bases read in frame from base 1. V loses 4 bases at its end and J loses 10 bases; junction bases beyond the gene matches: 10. The receptor's source is a human patient who received a liver transplant. Where a transplant has occurred, the graft donor may have supplied some of the T cells. The sequenced sample was CD8+ T cells from blood, obtained just over 45 months after liver transplant. The chain is encoded by TRBV27 joined to TRBJ2-1, and TRBD2 matches 10 of the central bases. The CDR3 loop reads CASSSGLAVVEEQFF. Read as DNA, the sequence is TGTGCCAGCAGTTCCGGACTAGCGGTAGTAGAGGAGCAGTTCTTC.